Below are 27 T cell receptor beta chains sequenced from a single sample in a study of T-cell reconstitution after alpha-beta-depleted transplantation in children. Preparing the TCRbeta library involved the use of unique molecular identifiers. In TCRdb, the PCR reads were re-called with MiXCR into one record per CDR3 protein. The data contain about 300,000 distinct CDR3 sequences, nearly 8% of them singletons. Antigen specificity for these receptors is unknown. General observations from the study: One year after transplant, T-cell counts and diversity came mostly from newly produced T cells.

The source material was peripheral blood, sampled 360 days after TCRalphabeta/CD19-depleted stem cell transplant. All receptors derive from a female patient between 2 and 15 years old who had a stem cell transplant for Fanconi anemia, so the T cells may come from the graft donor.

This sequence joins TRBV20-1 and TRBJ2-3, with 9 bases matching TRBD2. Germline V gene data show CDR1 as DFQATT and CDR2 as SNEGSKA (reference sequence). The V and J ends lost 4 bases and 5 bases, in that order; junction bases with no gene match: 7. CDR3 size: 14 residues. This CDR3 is CSAISGGAEDTQYF. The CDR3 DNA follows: TGCAGTGCTATTAGCGGGGGTGCAGAAGATACGCAGTATTTT.

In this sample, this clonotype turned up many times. The CDR3 nucleotides are TGTGCCAGCGGACGAAGGGGTGGGGAGCAGTTCTTC. Residues: CASGRRGGEQFF. The rearrangement uses TRBV6-2 or TRBV6-3 and TRBJ2-1, with D tentatively TRBD1 (5 bases). This CDR3 is 12 amino acids long. The ends were cut back, 8 bases at V and 10 bases at J, with 15 bases in the middle. Germline V gene lookup returns CDR1 MNHEY and CDR2 SVGEGT.

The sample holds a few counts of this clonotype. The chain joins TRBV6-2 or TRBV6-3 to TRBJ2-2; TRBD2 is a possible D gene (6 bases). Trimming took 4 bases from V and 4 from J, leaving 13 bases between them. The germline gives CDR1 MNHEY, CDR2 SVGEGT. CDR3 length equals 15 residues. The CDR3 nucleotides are TGTGCCAGCAGTTCTTGGCGGGGCTCCACCGGGGAGCTGTTTTTT. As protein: CASSSWRGSTGELFF.

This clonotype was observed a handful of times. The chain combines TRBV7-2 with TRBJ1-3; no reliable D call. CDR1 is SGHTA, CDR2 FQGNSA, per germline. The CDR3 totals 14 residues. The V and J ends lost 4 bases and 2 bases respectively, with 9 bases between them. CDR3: CASSSQQAGNTIYF. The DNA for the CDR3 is TGTGCCAGCAGCTCACAGCAAGCTGGAAACACCATATATTTT. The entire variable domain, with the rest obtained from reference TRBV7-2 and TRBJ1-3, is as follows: GAGVSQSPSNKVTEKGKDVELRCDPISGHTALYWYRQSLGQGLEFLIYFQGNSAPDKSGLPSDRFSAERTGGSVSTLTIQRTQQEDSAVYLCASSSQQAGNTIYFGEGSWLTVV.

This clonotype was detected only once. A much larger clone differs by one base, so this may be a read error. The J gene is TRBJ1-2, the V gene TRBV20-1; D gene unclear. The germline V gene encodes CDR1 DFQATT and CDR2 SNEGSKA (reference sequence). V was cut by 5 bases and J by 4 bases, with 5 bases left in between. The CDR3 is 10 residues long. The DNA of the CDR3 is TGCAGTGCTGATTTCTATGGCTACACCTTC. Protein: CSADFYGYTF.

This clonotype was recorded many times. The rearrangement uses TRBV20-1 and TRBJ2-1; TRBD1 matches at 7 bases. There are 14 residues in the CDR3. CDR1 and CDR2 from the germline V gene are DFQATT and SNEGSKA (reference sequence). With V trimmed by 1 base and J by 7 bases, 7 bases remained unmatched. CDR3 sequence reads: CSARGPGTANEQFF. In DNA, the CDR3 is TGCAGTGCTAGAGGCCCTGGGACAGCAAATGAGCAGTTCTTC.

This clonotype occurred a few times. CDR3 nucleotide sequence: TGTGCCAGCAGCCCCGGGGGTACGCGGCCCTACAATGAGCAGTTCTTC. Translated: CASSPGGTRPYNEQFF. The gene calls are TRBV11-1 and TRBJ2-1; perhaps TRBD2 as D (6 bases). The V and J ends lost 5 bases and 2 bases respectively, with 16 bases between them. The germline V gene has CDR1 SGHAT and CDR2 FQDESV (reference sequence). The CDR3 spans 16 residues.

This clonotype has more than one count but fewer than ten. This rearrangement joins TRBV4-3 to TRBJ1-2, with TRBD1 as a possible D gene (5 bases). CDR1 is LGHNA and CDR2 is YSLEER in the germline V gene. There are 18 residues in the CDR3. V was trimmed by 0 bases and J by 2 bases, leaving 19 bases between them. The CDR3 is CASSQDLSGTPENYGYTF. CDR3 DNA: TGCGCCAGCAGCCAAGATCTCTCAGGGACGCCCGAGAACTATGGCTACACCTTC.

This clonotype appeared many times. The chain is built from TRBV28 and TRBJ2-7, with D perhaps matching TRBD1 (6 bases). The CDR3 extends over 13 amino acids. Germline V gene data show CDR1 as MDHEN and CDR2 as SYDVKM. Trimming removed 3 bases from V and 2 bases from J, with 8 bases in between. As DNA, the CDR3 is TGTGCCAGCAGTTTTCAGGGGACCTACGAGCAGTACTTC. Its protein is CASSFQGTYEQYF.

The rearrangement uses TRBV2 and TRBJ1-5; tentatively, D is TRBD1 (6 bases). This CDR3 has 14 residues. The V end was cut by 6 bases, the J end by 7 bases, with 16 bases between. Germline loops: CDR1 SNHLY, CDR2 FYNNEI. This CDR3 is CASSDKGQIQPQHF. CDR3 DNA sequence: TGTGCCAGCAGCGATAAAGGACAGATCCAGCCCCAGCATTTT.

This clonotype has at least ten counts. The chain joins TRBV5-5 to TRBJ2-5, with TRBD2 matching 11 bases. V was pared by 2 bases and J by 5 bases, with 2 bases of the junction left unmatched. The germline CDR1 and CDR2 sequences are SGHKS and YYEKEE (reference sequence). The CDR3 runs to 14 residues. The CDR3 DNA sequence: TGTGCCAGCAGCTTTAGCGGGGGGGCCGAGACCCAGTACTTC. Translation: CASSFSGGAETQYF. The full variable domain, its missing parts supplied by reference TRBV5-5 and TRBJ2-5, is DAGVTQSPTHLIKTRGQQVTLRCSPISGHKSVSWYQQVLGQGPQFIFQYYEKEERGRGNFPDRFSARQFPNYSSELNVNALLLGDSALYLCASSFSGGAETQYFGPGTRLLVL.

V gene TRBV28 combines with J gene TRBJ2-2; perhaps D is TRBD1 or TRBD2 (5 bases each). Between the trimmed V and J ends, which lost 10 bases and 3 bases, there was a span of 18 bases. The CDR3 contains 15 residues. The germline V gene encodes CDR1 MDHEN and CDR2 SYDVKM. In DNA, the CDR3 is TGTGCCACCCACTCCGAGGGGTCAGACACCGGGGAGCTGTTTTTT. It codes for CATHSEGSDTGELFF.

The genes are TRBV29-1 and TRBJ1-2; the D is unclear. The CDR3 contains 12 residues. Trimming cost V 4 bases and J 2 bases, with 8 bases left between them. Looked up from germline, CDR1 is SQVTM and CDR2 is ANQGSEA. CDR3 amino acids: CSVASANYGYTF. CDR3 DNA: TGCAGCGTTGCCTCAGCAAACTATGGCTACACCTTC.

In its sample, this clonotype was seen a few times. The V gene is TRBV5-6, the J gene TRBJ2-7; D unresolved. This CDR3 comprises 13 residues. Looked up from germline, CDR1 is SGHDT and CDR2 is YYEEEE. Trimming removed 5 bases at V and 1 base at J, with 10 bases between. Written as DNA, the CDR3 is TGTGCCAGCAGGCCCGAGCCGTCCTACGAGCAGTACTTC. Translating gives CASRPEPSYEQYF. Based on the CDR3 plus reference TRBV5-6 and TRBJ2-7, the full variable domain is DAGVTQSPTHLIKTRGQQVTLRCSPKSGHDTVSWYQQALGQGPQFIFQYYEEEERQRGNFPDRFSGHQFPNYSSELNVNALLLGDSALYLCASRPEPSYEQYFGPGTRLTVT.

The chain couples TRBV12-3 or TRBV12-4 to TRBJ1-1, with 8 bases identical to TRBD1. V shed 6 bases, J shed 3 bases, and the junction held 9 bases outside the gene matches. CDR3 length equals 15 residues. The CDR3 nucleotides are TGTGCCAGCAGCCTCAGACAGGGGAGATACACTGAAGCTTTCTTT. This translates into CASSLRQGRYTEAFF.

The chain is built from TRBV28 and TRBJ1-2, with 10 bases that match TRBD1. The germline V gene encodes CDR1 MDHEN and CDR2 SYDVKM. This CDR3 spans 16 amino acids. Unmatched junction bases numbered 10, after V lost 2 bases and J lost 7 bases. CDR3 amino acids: CASSLSQGTGVSGYTF. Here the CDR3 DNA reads TGTGCCAGCAGTTTAAGCCAGGGGACAGGGGTTAGTGGCTACACCTTC.

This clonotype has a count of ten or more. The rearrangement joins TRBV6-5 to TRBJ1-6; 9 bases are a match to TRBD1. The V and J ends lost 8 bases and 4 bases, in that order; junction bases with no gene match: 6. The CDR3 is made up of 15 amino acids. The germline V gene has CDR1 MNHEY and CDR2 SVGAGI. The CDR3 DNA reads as TGTGCCAGCGGCACCGGGACAGGGTATAATTCACCCCTCCACTTT. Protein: CASGTGTGYNSPLHF.

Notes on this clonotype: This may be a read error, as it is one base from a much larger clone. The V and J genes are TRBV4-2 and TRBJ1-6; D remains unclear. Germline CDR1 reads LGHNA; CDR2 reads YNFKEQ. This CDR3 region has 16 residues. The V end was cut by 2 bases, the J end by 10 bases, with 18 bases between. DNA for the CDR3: TGTGCCAGCAGCCAATGGGCGGGAGGGCCTGAATCACCCCTCCACTTT. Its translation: CASSQWAGGPESPLHF.

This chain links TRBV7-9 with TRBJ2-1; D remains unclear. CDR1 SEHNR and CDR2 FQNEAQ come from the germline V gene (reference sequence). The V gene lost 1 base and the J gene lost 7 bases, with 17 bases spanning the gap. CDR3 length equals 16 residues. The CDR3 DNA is TGTGCCAGCAGCTTAGTCGGCGGAGCACCTTTGAATGAGCAGTTCTTC. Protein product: CASSLVGGAPLNEQFF.

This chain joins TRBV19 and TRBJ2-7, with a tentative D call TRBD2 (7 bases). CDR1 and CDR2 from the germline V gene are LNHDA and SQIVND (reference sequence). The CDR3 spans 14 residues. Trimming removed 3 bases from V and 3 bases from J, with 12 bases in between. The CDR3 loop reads CASSINREGYEQYF. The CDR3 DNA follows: TGTGCCAGTAGTATCAACAGGGAGGGCTACGAGCAGTACTTC.

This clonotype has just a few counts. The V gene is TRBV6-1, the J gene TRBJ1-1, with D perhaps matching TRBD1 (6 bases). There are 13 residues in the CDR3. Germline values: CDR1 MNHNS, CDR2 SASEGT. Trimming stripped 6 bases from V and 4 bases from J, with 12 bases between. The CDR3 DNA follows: TGTGCCAGCAGCCGAGGGGGGGGCACTGAAGCTTTCTTT. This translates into CASSRGGGTEAFF.

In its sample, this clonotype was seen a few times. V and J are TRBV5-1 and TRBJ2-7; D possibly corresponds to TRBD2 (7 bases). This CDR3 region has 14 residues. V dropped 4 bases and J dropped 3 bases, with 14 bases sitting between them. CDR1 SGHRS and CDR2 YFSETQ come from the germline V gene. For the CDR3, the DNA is TGCGCCAGCAGCGAGGGGAGGGGGAACTACGAGCAGTACTTC. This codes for CASSEGRGNYEQYF.

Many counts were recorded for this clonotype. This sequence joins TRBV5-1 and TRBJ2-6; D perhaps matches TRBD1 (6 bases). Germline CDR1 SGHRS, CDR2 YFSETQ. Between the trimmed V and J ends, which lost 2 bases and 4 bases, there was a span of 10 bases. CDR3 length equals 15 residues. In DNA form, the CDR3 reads TGCGCCAGCAGCTTACAGGGAACAGGGGCCAACGTCCTGACTTTC. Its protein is CASSLQGTGANVLTF.

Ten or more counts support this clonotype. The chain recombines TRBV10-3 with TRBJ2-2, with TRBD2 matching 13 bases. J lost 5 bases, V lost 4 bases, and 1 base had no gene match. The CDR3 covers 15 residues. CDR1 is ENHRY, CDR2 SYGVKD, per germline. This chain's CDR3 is CAISGGLAGTGELFF. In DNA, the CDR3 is TGTGCCATCAGTGGGGGACTAGCGGGAACCGGGGAGCTGTTTTTT.

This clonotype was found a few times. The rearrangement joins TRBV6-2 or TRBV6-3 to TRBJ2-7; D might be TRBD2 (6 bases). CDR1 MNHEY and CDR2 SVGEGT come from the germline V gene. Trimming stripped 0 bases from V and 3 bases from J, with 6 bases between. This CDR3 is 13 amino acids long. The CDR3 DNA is TGTGCCAGCAGTTACTCGGACTACTACGAGCAGTACGTC. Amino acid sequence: CASSYSDYYEQYV.

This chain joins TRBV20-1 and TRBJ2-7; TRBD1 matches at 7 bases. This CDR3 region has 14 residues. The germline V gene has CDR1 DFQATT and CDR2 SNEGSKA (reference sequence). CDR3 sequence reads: CSAARDRSSYEQYV. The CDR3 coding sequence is TGCAGCGCCGCTCGGGACAGAAGCTCCTACGAGCAGTACGTC.

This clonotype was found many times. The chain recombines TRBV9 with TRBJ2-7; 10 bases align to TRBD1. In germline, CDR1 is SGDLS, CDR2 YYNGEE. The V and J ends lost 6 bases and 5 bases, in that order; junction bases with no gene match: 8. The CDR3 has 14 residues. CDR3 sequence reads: CASNRDRGGNEQYF. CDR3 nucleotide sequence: TGTGCCAGCAATCGGGACAGGGGAGGGAACGAGCAGTACTTC.